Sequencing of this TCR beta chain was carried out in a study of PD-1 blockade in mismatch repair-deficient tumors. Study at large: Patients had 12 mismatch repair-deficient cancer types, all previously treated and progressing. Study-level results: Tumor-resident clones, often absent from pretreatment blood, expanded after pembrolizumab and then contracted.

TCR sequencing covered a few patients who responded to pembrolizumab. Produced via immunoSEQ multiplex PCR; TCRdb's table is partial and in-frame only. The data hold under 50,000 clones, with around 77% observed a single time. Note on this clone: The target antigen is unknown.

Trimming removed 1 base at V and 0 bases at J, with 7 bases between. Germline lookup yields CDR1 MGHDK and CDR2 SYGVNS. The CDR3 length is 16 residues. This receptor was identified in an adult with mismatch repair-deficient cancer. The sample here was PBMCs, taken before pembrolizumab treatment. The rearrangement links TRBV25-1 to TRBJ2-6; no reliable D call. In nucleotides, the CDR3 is TGTGCCAGCAGTGAATTTCGGGCCTCTGGGGCCAACGTCCTGACTTTC. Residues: CASSEFRASGANVLTF.